This T cell receptor (beta chain) was captured by sequencing in a study of T cells in Graves' hyperthyroidism and ophthalmopathy. Researchers took RNA transcripts and amplified the TCR beta CDR3 regions from them. A first-round RT-PCR of the TCR CDR3 used the HTBI primer set. TCRdb recomputed calls from the multiplex PCR reads with MiXCR, one row per CDR3 protein. This table holds some 700,000 distinct CDR3 sequences, 15% to 20% found once. CDR1 is PRHDT and CDR2 is FYEKMQ in the germline V gene (reference sequence). This CDR3 is 16 amino acids long. The ends were cut back, 5 bases at V and 3 bases at J, with 16 bases in the middle. Study-level findings and limits: Blood shared most expanded thyroid clonotypes above 0.001.

The table lists this clonotype with a few counts. The antigen is not known. The gene calls are TRBV13 and TRBJ2-2, with D maybe TRBD2 (6 bases). The receptor comes from a man between 45 and 60 years old with Graves' hyperthyroidism. Sample: blood. The DNA for the CDR3 is TGTGCCAGCAGCCCCCGGGGGACGTGGGACACCGGGGAGCTGTTTTTT. It yields the protein CASSPRGTWDTGELFF.